This entry lists 28 T cell receptor beta chains sequenced from one sample in a study of T-cell reconstitution after alpha-beta-depleted transplantation in children. Using unique molecular identifiers, the investigators prepared the TCRbeta library. TCRdb reprocessed the PCR reads via MiXCR and lists one record per CDR3 protein. The sample lists about 160,000 distinct CDR3 sequences; around 10% were seen once. Sequenced material: PBMCs, taken before TCRalphabeta/CD19-depleted stem cell transplant. Receptors were obtained from a boy aged 2 to 9 with acute myeloid leukemia, due to receive a stem cell transplant.

In this sample, this clonotype turned up many times. V gene TRBV24-1 combines with J gene TRBJ2-1; the D is unclear. Between the trimmed V and J ends, which lost 10 bases and 10 bases, there was a span of 13 bases. Germline lookup yields CDR1 KGHDR and CDR2 SFDVKD. The CDR3 is 11 residues long. This chain's CDR3 is CATEMKGEQFF. In nucleotides, the CDR3 is TGTGCCACTGAGATGAAGGGAGAGCAGTTCTTC.

In its sample, this clonotype was seen many times. The rearrangement uses TRBV28 and TRBJ2-5, with D maybe TRBD1 (5 bases). The CDR3 loop spans 12 amino acids. CDR1 is MDHEN, CDR2 SYDVKM, per germline. Between the trimmed V and J ends, which lost 6 bases and 5 bases, there was a span of 10 bases. CDR3 in DNA: TGTGCCAGCAGCACAGGTTACGAGACCCAGTACTTC. It encodes CASSTGYETQYF.

This clonotype was seen ten or more times. J is TRBJ2-1 and V is TRBV20-1; 14 nucleotides match TRBD2. Germline-derived CDR1 and CDR2 are DFQATT and SNEGSKA (reference sequence). V was clipped by 3 bases and J by 3 bases; unmatched bases: 4. This CDR3 is 16 amino acids long. The CDR3 DNA follows: TGCAGTGCTAGGATAGGACTAGCGGGGGGCTACAATGAGCAGTTCTTC. It yields the protein CSARIGLAGGYNEQFF.

This clonotype was seen ten or more times. The chain couples TRBV5-6 to TRBJ1-6; D possibly corresponds to TRBD1 (6 bases). This CDR3 comprises 16 residues. The germline CDR1 and CDR2 sequences are SGHDT and YYEEEE. Trimming removed 1 base from V and 9 bases from J, with 17 bases in between. CDR3 residues: CASSLILGGAGSPLHF. The CDR3 DNA reads TGTGCCAGCAGCTTGATACTTGGGGGCGCGGGTTCACCCCTCCACTTT. Variable domain in full (rest from reference TRBV5-6 and TRBJ1-6): DAGVTQSPTHLIKTRGQQVTLRCSPKSGHDTVSWYQQALGQGPQFIFQYYEEEERQRGNFPDRFSGHQFPNYSSELNVNALLLGDSALYLCASSLILGGAGSPLHFGNGTRLTVT.

This clonotype was counted ten times or more. Here the CDR3 DNA reads TGTGCCAGCCAGCTAATCGGGGTCTTGGAGACCCAGTACTTC. It yields the protein CASQLIGVLETQYF. The chain joins TRBV2 to TRBJ2-5; D might be TRBD2 (5 bases). CDR3 size: 14 residues. Trimming took 8 bases from V and 5 from J, leaving 18 bases between them. Germline CDR1 reads SNHLY; CDR2 reads FYNNEI.

CDR3 amino acids: CASSPGQDVGYGYTF. For the CDR3, the DNA is TGCGCCAGCAGTCCGGGACAGGATGTCGGATATGGCTACACCTTC. The rearrangement links TRBV23-1 to TRBJ1-2; 8 bases are a match to TRBD1. TRBV23-1 has ORF status, its function being uncertain. The CDR3 consists of 15 residues. Trimming cost V 4 bases and J 5 bases; bases outside gene matches: 9.

This clonotype was found many times. The CDR3 here is CASSPLGPYSNQPQHF. As DNA, the CDR3 is TGTGCCAGCAGTCCGTTGGGACCCTATAGCAATCAGCCCCAGCATTTT. The gene calls are TRBV12-3 or TRBV12-4 and TRBJ1-5; D is possibly TRBD1 (5 bases). The CDR3 is 16 amino acids. The V gene lost 5 bases and the J gene lost 0 bases, with 14 bases spanning the gap.

This clonotype was seen ten or more times. This chain links TRBV11-2 with TRBJ2-7; 7 bases are a match to TRBD1. The CDR3 runs 14 residues. The V and J ends lost 4 bases and 3 bases, in that order; junction bases with no gene match: 6. Germline CDR1 SGHAT, CDR2 FQNNGV. CDR3 nucleotides: TGTGCCAGCAGCTGGACCGGGACAGACTACGAGCAGTACTTC. Translating gives CASSWTGTDYEQYF.

This clonotype was detected ten times or more. V and J are TRBV5-1 and TRBJ2-1; a weak D match, TRBD1 (6 bases). The ends were cut back, 4 bases at V and 8 bases at J, with 10 bases in the middle. This CDR3 has 12 amino acids. In germline, CDR1 is SGHRS, CDR2 YFSETQ. The CDR3 is CASSRGQYEQFF. Written as DNA, the CDR3 is TGCGCCAGCAGCCGTGGACAGTATGAGCAGTTCTTC.

The chain carries TRBV29-1 and TRBJ1-2, with 9 bases matching TRBD1. The germline V gene has CDR1 SQVTM and CDR2 ANQGSEA. Unmatched junction bases numbered 6, after V lost 3 bases and J lost 1 base. The CDR3 has 15 amino acids. CDR3 bases: TGCAGCGTTGATCTTACGGGACAGGGTAACTATGGCTACACCTTC. Amino acids: CSVDLTGQGNYGYTF.

This clonotype was detected ten times or more. This chain joins TRBV5-5 and TRBJ2-4; D gene uncertain. The V end was cut by 0 bases, the J end by 12 bases, with 7 bases between. CDR1 is SGHKS, CDR2 YYEKEE, per germline (reference sequence). The CDR3 is 11 amino acids. The CDR3 nucleotides read TGTGCCAGCAGCTTGGACCTTGATCAGTACTTC. Amino acid sequence: CASSLDLDQYF.

Many counts were recorded for this clonotype. J is TRBJ2-5 and V is TRBV5-1, with TRBD1 matching over 7 bases. Germline values: CDR1 SGHRS, CDR2 YFSETQ. This CDR3 has 13 residues. Germline trimming cut 1 base from V and 3 bases from J; bases unmatched to any gene: 0. CDR3 loop: CASSLTGEETQYF. The CDR3 DNA sequence: TGCGCCAGCAGCTTGACAGGGGAAGAGACCCAGTACTTC. Full variable domain (missing parts from reference TRBV5-1 and TRBJ2-5): KAGVTQTPRYLIKTRGQQVTLSCSPISGHRSVSWYQQTPGQGLQFLFEYFSETQRNKGNFPGRFSGRQFSNSRSEMNVSTLELGDSALYLCASSLTGEETQYFGPGTRLLVL.

Many counts were recorded for this clonotype. The CDR3 region is CAISDGGAVGRYNEQFF. In DNA form, the CDR3 reads TGTGCCATCAGTGACGGGGGGGCGGTTGGCCGATACAATGAGCAGTTCTTC. The chain has TRBV10-3 and TRBJ2-1, with 8 bases that match TRBD2. The germline V gene has CDR1 ENHRY and CDR2 SYGVKD. With V trimmed by 3 bases and J by 4 bases, 11 bases remained unmatched. This CDR3 region has 17 residues.

At least ten counts were recorded for this clonotype. V gene TRBV12-3 or TRBV12-4 combines with J gene TRBJ2-1; D gene unclear. This CDR3 is built from 15 residues. With 1 base removed from V and 7 bases from J, the gap between germline ends came to 14 bases. As DNA, the CDR3 is TGTGCCAGCAGTTTAGGGGCAGGAGTGGCTAATGAGCAGTTCTTC. This encodes CASSLGAGVANEQFF.

This clonotype was counted many times. V is TRBV28 and J is TRBJ2-1; TRBD2 aligns across 13 bases. CDR3 length equals 23 residues. V shed 3 bases and J 3 bases; nucleotides not matched to a gene: 23. In germline, CDR1 is MDHEN, CDR2 SYDVKM. This CDR3 is CASSFSEWSDSKTSGRNYNEQFF. The CDR3 nucleotides are TGTGCCAGCAGTTTTTCGGAGTGGTCCGACAGCAAGACTAGCGGGAGGAACTACAATGAGCAGTTCTTC.

This clonotype has ten or more counts. V is TRBV4-1 and J is TRBJ2-3; TRBD2 aligns across 9 bases. CDR1 MGHRA and CDR2 YSYEKL come from the germline V gene. The CDR3 spans 16 residues. V trimming: 1 base; J trimming: 4 bases; junction bases outside the gene matches: 6. CDR3: CASSQGGGAFADTQYF. CDR3 bases: TGCGCCAGCAGCCAAGGCGGGGGGGCATTCGCAGATACGCAGTATTTT.

This clonotype showed up many times. The chain links TRBV5-1 to TRBJ2-3; TRBD1 might be the D (6 bases). The CDR3 extends over 14 amino acids. Trimming took 7 bases from V and 1 from J, leaving 13 bases between them. CDR1 is SGHRS, CDR2 YFSETQ, per germline. CDR3 nucleotides: TGCGCCAGCGGCACAGGGTACCGCACAGATACGCAGTATTTT. Its translation: CASGTGYRTDTQYF. The entire variable domain, with the rest obtained from reference TRBV5-1 and TRBJ2-3, is as follows: KAGVTQTPRYLIKTRGQQVTLSCSPISGHRSVSWYQQTPGQGLQFLFEYFSETQRNKGNFPGRFSGRQFSNSRSEMNVSTLELGDSALYLCASGTGYRTDTQYFGPGTRLTVL.

This clonotype appeared once. This may come from a read error, since a much larger clone is one base off. The chain uses TRBV12-3 or TRBV12-4 and TRBJ2-1; D gene ambiguous. The last part of the DNA fits TRBJ2-7 better; the J call may be wrong. The CDR3 is 14 amino acids. The CDR3 is CASNSPEPYNEQYF. The DNA of the CDR3 is TGTGCCAGCAACTCTCCTGAACCCTACAATGAGCAGTACTTC.

This clonotype was found many times. The chain has TRBV20-1 and TRBJ1-5; D gene ambiguous. The CDR3 sequence is 14 residues long. Trimming took 2 bases from V and 5 from J, leaving 13 bases between them. Germline V gene sequence: CDR1 DFQATT, CDR2 SNEGSKA (reference sequence). In nucleotides, the CDR3 is TGCAGTGCTAGACCGGGCTCGGAGGATCAGCCCCAGCATTTT. Translating it yields CSARPGSEDQPQHF.

With respect to this clonotype: A single base separates this from a much larger clone, so it may be a read error. This rearrangement joins TRBV20-1 to TRBJ1-6, with D uncertain. The CDR3 totals 16 residues. The V gene's germline CDR1 is DFQATT and CDR2 SNEGSKA (reference sequence). The CDR3 loop reads CSARGAGYLVGSPLQF. The DNA for the CDR3 is TGCAGTGCTAGAGGTGCGGGATACCTTGTCGGTTCACCCCTCCAATTT.

This clonotype was counted many times. The chain links TRBV6-1 to TRBJ2-3; maybe TRBD2 (5 bases). Germline-derived CDR1 and CDR2 are MNHNS and SASEGT. Trimming left V 6 bases short and J 3 bases short, with 13 bases between. The CDR3 is 14 amino acids. The CDR3 reads CASSTTRVTDTQYF. The CDR3 coding sequence is TGTGCCAGCAGCACAACTAGGGTAACAGATACGCAGTATTTT.

This clonotype was seen repeatedly, ten times or more. The chain has TRBV20-1 and TRBJ1-1, with unresolved D. The CDR3 covers 12 residues. Germline lookup yields CDR1 DFQATT and CDR2 SNEGSKA (reference sequence). Trimming left V 5 bases short and J 1 base short, with 8 bases between. The chain's CDR3 is CSAPDWNTEAFF. CDR3 DNA sequence: TGCAGTGCTCCGGATTGGAACACTGAAGCTTTCTTT.

This clonotype was counted ten times or more. The chain uses TRBV2 and TRBJ1-5; no reliable D call. CDR1 and CDR2 (germline): SNHLY, FYNNEI. V dropped 6 bases and J dropped 2 bases, with 17 bases sitting between them. The CDR3 has 16 residues. CDR3 sequence: CASRPSSVSGNQPQHF. The CDR3 nucleotides read TGTGCCAGCAGGCCCAGTTCCGTCTCGGGCAATCAGCCCCAGCATTTT.

In its sample, this clonotype was seen many times. V usage is TRBV12-3 or TRBV12-4 and J usage is TRBJ1-6; TRBD1 matches 7 bases. The CDR3 loop spans 14 amino acids. Trimming removed 7 bases from V and 7 bases from J; junction bases left unmatched: 7. CDR3 sequence reads: CASTPTGLNSPLHF. CDR3 DNA sequence: TGTGCCAGCACCCCGACAGGGTTAAATTCACCCCTCCACTTT.

This clonotype was detected ten times or more. V is TRBV7-8 and J is TRBJ1-5, with no clear D. The V gene lost 5 bases and the J gene lost 4 bases, with 15 bases spanning the gap. CDR3 length: 15 amino acids. Germline loops: CDR1 SGHVS, CDR2 FQNEAQ. CDR3 in DNA: TGTGCCAGCAGCCCCCAAAGGCGACCGAATCAGCCCCAGCATTTT. Amino acid sequence: CASSPQRRPNQPQHF.

This clonotype was observed a few times. The genes are TRBV9 and TRBJ1-3; 7 nucleotides agree with TRBD1. Germline CDR1 is SGDLS and CDR2 is YYNGEE. The V segment lost 2 bases and the J segment 2 bases; nucleotides outside the gene matches: 4. The CDR3 has 15 residues. Here the CDR3 DNA reads TGTGCCAGCAGCGTTCACCAGGGGGCTGGAAACACCATATATTTT. Protein product: CASSVHQGAGNTIYF.

This clonotype was observed at least ten times. The rearrangement links TRBV5-1 to TRBJ2-7, with 8 nucleotides matching TRBD1. Trimming cost V 0 bases and J 0 bases; bases outside gene matches: 2. Germline V gives CDR1 SGHRS, CDR2 YFSETQ. This CDR3 comprises 15 residues. The CDR3 sequence: CASSLEGTGSYEQYF. The CDR3 bases are TGCGCCAGCAGCTTGGAAGGGACAGGCTCCTACGAGCAGTACTTC. Supplemented by reference TRBV5-1 and TRBJ2-7, the full variable domain reads KAGVTQTPRYLIKTRGQQVTLSCSPISGHRSVSWYQQTPGQGLQFLFEYFSETQRNKGNFPGRFSGRQFSNSRSEMNVSTLELGDSALYLCASSLEGTGSYEQYFGPGTRLTVT.

This clonotype was detected many times. The chain links TRBV7-9 to TRBJ1-2, with D possibly TRBD1 on 6 matching bases. The ends were cut back, 5 bases at V and 2 bases at J, with 12 bases in the middle. The CDR3 loop spans 14 amino acids. Looked up from germline, CDR1 is SEHNR and CDR2 is FQNEAQ (reference sequence). The DNA for the CDR3 is TGTGCCAGCAGCAAGGGACAATCCAACTATGGCTACACCTTC. Its translation is CASSKGQSNYGYTF.